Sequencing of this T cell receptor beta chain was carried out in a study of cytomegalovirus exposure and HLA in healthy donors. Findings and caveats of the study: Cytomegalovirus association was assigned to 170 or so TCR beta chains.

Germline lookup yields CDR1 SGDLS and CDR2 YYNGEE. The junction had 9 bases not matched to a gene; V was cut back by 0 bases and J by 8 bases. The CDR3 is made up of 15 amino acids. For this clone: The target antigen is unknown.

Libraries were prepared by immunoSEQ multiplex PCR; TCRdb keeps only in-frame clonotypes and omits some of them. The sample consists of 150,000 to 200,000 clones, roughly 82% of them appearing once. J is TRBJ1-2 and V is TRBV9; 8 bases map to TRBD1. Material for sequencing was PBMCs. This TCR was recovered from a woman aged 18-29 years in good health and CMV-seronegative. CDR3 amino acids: CASSVDLDRALGYTF. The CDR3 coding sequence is TGTGCCAGCAGCGTAGATCTGGACAGGGCGCTCGGCTACACCTTC.